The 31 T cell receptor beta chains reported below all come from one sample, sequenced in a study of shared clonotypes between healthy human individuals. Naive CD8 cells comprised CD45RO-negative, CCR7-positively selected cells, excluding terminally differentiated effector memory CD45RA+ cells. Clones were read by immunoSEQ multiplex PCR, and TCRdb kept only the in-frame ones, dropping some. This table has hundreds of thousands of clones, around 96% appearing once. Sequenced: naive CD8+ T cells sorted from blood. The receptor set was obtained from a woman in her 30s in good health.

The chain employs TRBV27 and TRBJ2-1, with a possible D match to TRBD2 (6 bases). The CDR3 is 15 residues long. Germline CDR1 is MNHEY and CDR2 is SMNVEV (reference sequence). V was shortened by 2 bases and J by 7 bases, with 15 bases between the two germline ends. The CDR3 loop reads CASSLGGLPRNEQFF. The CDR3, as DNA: TGTGCCAGCAGTTTAGGCGGACTACCCCGAAATGAGCAGTTCTTC.

The CDR3 region has the DNA TGCGCCAGCAGCCAAAAGACCCTTGGCTCATCTGGCTACACCTTC. It is translated as CASSQKTLGSSGYTF. The chain is built from TRBV4-1 and TRBJ1-2, with D hard to call. The CDR3 extends over 15 amino acids. V was trimmed by 2 bases and J by 7 bases, leaving 17 bases between them. From germline, CDR1 is MGHRA and CDR2 YSYEKL.

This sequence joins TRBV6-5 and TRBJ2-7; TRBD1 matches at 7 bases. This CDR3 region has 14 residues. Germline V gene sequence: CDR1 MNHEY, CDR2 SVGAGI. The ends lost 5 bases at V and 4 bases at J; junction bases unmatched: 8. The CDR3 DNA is TGTGCCAGCAGTCCCCAGTCAGGGGGTTACGAGCAGTACTTC. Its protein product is CASSPQSGGYEQYF.

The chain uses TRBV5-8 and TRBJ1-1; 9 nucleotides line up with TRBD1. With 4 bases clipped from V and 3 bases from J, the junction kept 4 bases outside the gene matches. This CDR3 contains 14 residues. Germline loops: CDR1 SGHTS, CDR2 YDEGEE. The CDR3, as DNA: TGTGCCAGCAGCAGCCGGGACAGGGACACTGAAGCTTTCTTT. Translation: CASSSRDRDTEAFF.

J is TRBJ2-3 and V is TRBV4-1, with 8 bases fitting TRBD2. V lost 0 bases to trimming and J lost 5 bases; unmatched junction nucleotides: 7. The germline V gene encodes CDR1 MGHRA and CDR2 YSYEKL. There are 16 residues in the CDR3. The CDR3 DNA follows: TGCGCCAGCAGCCAAGAAGGGTACGCGGGAGGAGATACGCAGTATTTT. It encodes CASSQEGYAGGDTQYF.

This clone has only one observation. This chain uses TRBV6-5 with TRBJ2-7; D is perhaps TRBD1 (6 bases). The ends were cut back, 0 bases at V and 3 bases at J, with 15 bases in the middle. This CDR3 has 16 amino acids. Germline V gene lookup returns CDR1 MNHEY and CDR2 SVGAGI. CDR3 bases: TGTGCCAGCAGTTACTCTGGGGGACATCGGTTCTACGAGCAGTACTTC. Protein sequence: CASSYSGGHRFYEQYF.

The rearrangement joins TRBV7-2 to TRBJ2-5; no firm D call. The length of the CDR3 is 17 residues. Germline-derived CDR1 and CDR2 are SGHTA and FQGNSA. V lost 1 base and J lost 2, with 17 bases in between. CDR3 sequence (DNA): TGTGCCAGCAGCTTAGTGGTGGGTGTTAGGAAGCAAGAGACCCAGTACTTC. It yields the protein CASSLVVGVRKQETQYF.

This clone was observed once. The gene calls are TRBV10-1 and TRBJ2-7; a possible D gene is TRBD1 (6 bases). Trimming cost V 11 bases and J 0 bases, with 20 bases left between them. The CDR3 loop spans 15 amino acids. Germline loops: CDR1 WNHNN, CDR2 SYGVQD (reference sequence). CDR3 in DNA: TGCGCCCCAGTGGGGGCCAGCGGAAACTCCTACGAGCAGTACTTC. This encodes CAPVGASGNSYEQYF.

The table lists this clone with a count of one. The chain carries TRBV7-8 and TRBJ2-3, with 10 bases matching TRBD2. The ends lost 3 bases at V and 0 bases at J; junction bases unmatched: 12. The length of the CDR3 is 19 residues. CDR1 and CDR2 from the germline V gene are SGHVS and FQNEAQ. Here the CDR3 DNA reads TGTGCCAGCAGCTTCATCAGCGGTACACTAGCGGGGAGCACAGATACGCAGTATTTT. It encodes CASSFISGTLAGSTDTQYF.

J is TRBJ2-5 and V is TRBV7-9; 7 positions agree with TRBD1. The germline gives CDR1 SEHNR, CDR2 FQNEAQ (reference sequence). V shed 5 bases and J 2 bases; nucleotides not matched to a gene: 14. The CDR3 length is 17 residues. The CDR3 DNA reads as TGTGCCAGCAGCATCACCCCCAGGGACAGACTACAAGAGACCCAGTACTTC. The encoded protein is CASSITPRDRLQETQYF.

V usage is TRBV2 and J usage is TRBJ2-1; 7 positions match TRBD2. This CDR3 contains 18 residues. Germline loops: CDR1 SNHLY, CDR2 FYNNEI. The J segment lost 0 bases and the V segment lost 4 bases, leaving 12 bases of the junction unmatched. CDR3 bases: TGTGCCAGCAGTGCATCTAGCGGTTTAAGAAGCTCCTACAATGAGCAGTTCTTC. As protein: CASSASSGLRSSYNEQFF.

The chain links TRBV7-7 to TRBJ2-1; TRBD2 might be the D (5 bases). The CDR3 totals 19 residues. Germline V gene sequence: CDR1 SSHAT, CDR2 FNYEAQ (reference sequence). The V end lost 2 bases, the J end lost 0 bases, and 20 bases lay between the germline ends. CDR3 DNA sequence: TGTGCCAGCAGCTTACACCCATTCTTTGGGGAGAGCTCCTACAATGAGCAGTTCTTC. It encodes CASSLHPFFGESSYNEQFF. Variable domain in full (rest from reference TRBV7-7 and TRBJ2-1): GAGVSQSPRYKVTKRGQDVTLRCDPISSHATLYWYQQALGQGPEFLTYFNYEAQPDKSGLPSDRFSAERPEGSISTLTIQRTEQRDSAMYRCASSLHPFFGESSYNEQFFGPGTRLTVL.

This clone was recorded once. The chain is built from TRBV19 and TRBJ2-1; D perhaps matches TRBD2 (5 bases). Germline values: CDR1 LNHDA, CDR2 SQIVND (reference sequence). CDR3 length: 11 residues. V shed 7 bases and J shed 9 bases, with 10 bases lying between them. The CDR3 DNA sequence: TGTGCCAGTACCGAGGGTCCTGAGCAGTTCTTC. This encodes CASTEGPEQFF.

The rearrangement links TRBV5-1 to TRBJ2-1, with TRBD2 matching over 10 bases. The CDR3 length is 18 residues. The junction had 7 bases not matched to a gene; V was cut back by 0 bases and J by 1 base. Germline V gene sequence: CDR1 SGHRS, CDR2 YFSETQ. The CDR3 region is CASSLVVSTSGSYNEQFF. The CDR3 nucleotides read TGCGCCAGCAGCTTGGTCGTCTCGACTAGCGGGTCCTACAATGAGCAGTTCTTC.

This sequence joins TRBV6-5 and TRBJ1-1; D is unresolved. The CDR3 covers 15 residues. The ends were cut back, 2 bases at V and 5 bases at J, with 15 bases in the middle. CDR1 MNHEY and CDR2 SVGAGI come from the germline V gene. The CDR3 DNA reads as TGTGCCAGCAGTTACGGGGTGACACCTGAGACTGAAGCTTTCTTT. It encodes CASSYGVTPETEAFF.

CDR3 region: CASSLTISSYEQYF. The CDR3 DNA reads as TGTGCCAGCAGTTTAACAATAAGCTCCTACGAGCAGTACTTC. The genes are TRBV27 and TRBJ2-7; D gene uncertain. The length of the CDR3 is 14 residues. Trimming shortened V by 2 bases and J by 0 bases, and 8 bases separated the two germline ends. Per the germline V gene, CDR1 is MNHEY and CDR2 is SMNVEV (reference sequence).

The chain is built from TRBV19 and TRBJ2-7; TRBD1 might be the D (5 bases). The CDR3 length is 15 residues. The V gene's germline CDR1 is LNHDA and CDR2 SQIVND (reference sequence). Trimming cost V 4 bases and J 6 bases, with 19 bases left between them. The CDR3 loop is CASSTRLEIRGEQYF. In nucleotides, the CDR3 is TGTGCCAGTAGTACAAGACTGGAAATTAGGGGCGAGCAGTACTTC.

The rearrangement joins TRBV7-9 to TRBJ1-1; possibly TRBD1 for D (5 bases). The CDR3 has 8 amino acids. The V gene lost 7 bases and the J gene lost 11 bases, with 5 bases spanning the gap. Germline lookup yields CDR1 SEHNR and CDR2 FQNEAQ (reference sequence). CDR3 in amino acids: CASKGAFF. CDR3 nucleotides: TGTGCCAGCAAGGGGGCTTTCTTT.

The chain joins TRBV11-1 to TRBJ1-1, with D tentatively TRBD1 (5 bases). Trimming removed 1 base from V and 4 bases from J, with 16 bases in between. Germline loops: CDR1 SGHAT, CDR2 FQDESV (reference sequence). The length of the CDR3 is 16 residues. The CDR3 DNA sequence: TGTGCCAGCAGCTTAGAGGTTTGGGGCGCGGGCACTGAAGCTTTCTTT. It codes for CASSLEVWGAGTEAFF.

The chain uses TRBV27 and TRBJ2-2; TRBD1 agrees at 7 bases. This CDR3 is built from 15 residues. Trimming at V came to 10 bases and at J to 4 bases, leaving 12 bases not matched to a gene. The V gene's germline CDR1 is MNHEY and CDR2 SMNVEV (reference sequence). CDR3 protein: CATHPTGDGTGELFF. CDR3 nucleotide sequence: TGTGCCACCCATCCCACAGGGGACGGCACCGGGGAGCTGTTTTTT.

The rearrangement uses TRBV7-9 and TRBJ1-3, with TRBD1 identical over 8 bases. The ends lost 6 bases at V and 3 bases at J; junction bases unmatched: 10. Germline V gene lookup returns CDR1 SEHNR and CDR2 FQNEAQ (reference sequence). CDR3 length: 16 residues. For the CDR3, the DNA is TGTGCCAGCAGTCCTCGCCCACAGGGGGATGGAAACACCATATATTTT. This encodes CASSPRPQGDGNTIYF.

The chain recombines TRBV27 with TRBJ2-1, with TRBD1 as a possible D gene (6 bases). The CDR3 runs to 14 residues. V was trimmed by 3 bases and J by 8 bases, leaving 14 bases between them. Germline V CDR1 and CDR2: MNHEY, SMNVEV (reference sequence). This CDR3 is CASSFHQTGDEQFF. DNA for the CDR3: TGTGCCAGCAGTTTCCATCAGACAGGTGATGAGCAGTTCTTC.

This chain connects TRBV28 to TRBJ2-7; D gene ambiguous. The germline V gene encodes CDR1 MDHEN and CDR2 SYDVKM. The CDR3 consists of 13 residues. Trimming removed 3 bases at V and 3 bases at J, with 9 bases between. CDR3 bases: TGTGCCAGCAGTTTTCGGCAGAACTACGAGCAGTACTTC. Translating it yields CASSFRQNYEQYF.

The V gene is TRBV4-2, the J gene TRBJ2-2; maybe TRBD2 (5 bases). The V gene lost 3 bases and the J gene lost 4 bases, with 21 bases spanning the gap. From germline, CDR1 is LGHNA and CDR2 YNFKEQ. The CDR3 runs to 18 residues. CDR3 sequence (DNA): TGTGCCAGCAGCCACCACCCCCAGGAGGAGGTGAGCACCGGGGAGCTGTTTTTT. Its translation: CASSHHPQEEVSTGELFF.

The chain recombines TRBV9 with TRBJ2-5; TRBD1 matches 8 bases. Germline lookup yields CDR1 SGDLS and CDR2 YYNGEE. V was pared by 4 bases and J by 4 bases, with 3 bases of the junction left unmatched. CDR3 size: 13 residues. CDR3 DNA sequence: TGTGCCAGCAGCCCCAGGGGGCGAGAGACCCAGTACTTC. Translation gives CASSPRGRETQYF.

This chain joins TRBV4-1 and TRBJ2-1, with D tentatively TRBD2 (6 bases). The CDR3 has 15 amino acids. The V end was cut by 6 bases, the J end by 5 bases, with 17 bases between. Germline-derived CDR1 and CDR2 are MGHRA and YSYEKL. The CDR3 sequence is CASRSPASEDNEQFF. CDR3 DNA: TGCGCCAGCAGATCTCCCGCTAGCGAAGACAATGAGCAGTTCTTC.

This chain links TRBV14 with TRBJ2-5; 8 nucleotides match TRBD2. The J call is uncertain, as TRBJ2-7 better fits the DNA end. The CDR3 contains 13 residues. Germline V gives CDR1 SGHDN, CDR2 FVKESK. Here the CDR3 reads CASSLSGDHEQYF. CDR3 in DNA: TGTGCCAGCAGCCTTAGCGGGGACCACGAGCAGTACTTC.

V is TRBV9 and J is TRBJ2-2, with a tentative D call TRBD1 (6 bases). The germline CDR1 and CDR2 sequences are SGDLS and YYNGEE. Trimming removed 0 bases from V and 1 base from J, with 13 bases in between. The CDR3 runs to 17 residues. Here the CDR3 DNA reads TGTGCCAGCAGCGTAGCCGGGGACACCCAGAACACCGGGGAGCTGTTTTTT. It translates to CASSVAGDTQNTGELFF. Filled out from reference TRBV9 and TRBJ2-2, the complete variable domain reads DSGVTQTPKHLITATGQRVTLRCSPRSGDLSVYWYQQSLDQGLQFLIQYYNGEERAKGNILERFSAQQFPDLHSELNLSSLELGDSALYFCASSVAGDTQNTGELFFGEGSRLTVL.

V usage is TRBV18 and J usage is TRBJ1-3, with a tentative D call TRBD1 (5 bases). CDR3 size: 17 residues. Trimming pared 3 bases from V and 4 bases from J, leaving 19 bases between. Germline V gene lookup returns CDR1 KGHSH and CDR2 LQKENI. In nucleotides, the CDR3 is TGTGCCAGCTCACCCAGGAGACAGCCAACGGTGGGAAACACCATATATTTT. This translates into CASSPRRQPTVGNTIYF.

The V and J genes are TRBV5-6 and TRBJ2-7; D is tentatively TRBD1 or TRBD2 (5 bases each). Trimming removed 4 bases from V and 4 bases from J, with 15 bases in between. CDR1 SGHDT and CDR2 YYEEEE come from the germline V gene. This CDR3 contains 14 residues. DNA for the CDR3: TGTGCCAGCAGCCTAGATCTTTGGGGGTACGAGCAGTACTTC. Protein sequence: CASSLDLWGYEQYF.

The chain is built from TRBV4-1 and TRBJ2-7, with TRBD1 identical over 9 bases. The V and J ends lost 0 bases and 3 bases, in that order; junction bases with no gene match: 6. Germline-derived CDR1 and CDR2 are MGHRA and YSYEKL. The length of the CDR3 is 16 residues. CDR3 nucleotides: TGCGCCAGCAGCCAAGATGTACAGGGGGCGGACTACGAGCAGTACTTC. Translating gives CASSQDVQGADYEQYF.